The source of this TCR beta chain is a study of blood T cells in healthy people across ages. Then a second PCR, running roughly 7 to 11 cycles, was carried out with a sample-barcoded 5' primer and a J-beta primer mix. MiXCR, applied by TCRdb to the 5' RACE reads, yields one record per CDR3 protein. This sample yields about 900,000 distinct CDR3 sequences, of which around 62% are seen a single time; 25% to 35% belongs to the top ten. The clonotype comes from a man in his thirties or forties in good health. The sequenced sample consisted of blood.

The CDR3 is CASSQDRTGKYEQYF. The CDR3 DNA sequence: TGTGCCAGCAGCCAAGATAGGACAGGGAAGTACGAGCAGTACTTC. The gene calls are TRBV4-2 and TRBJ2-7; 8 bases are a match to TRBD1. V shed 0 bases, J shed 4 bases, and the junction held 5 bases outside the gene matches. This CDR3 spans 15 amino acids. Germline CDR1 reads LGHNA; CDR2 reads YNFKEQ.